Listed below are T cell receptor beta chains from one sample, sequenced in a study of shared clonotypes between healthy human individuals. Produced via immunoSEQ multiplex PCR; TCRdb's table is partial and in-frame only. This sample yields 2 million to 3 million clones, of which more than 80% are seen a single time; roughly 0.13% belongs to the top ten. Source material: naive CD4+ T cells sorted from blood. These receptors all stem from a man between 18 and 35 years old in good health. Each CDR3 is given with its conserved first and last residue. The D gene is left open where the match is weak. Expanded clones are given a class, and other clones once, few, many or no size at all.

v_call	d_call	clone_size	j_call	cdr3_aa	cdr3_nt
TRBV6-6	.	.	TRBJ1-5	CASSSPPGHGNQPQHF	TGTGCCAGCAGTTCCCCCCCGGGACACGGCAATCAGCCCCAGCATTTT
TRBV19	.	.	TRBJ2-1	CASSITGTSVSYNEQFF	TGTGCCAGTAGTATCACCGGGACTTCCGTCTCCTACAATGAGCAGTTCTTC
TRBV7-9	.	.	TRBJ1-2	CASSLVAGGYTF	TGTGCCAGCAGCTTAGTGGCTGGCGGCTACACCTTC
TRBV28	TRBD1	.	TRBJ2-7	CASSFSTGGSYEQYF	TGTGCCAGCAGTTTCTCGACAGGGGGATCCTACGAGCAGTACTTC
TRBV30	.	.	TRBJ2-1	CAWKSWDEQFF	TGTGCCTGGAAATCGTGGGATGAGCAGTTCTTC
TRBV5-4	TRBD1	.	TRBJ1-3	CASSSGKDRVGNTIYF	TGTGCCAGCAGCTCGGGCAAAGACAGGGTTGGAAACACCATATATTTT
TRBV4-1	TRBD2	.	TRBJ2-4	CASSPGVGLAGGNLAKNIQYF	TGCGCCAGCAGCCCCGGGGTAGGCCTAGCGGGAGGGAACCTAGCCAAAAACATTCAGTACTTC
TRBV28	.	.	TRBJ2-2	CASSVNTGELFF	TGTGCCAGCAGCGTGAACACCGGGGAGCTGTTTTTT
TRBV19	.	.	TRBJ1-6	CASSIPGGGDNSPLHF	TGTGCCAGTAGTATTCCTGGGGGGGGAGATAATTCACCCCTCCACTTT
TRBV7-2	TRBD2	.	TRBJ2-1	CASSLDETSGYNEQFF	TGTGCCAGCAGCTTAGATGAGACTAGCGGCTACAATGAGCAGTTCTTC
TRBV19	.	once	TRBJ2-7	CASSTSWQSYEQYF	TGTGCCAGTAGTACCAGTTGGCAGAGCTACGAGCAGTACTTC
TRBV2	.	.	TRBJ1-6	CASSQTDGVSPLHF	TGTGCCAGCAGTCAGACGGACGGGGTTTCACCCCTCCACTTT
TRBV7-2	TRBD2	.	TRBJ2-7	CASSLALQAGAYEQYF	TGTGCCAGCAGCTTAGCGCTTCAAGCGGGAGCCTACGAGCAGTACTTC
TRBV28	TRBD2	.	TRBJ2-6	CASTLGGFTSGANVLTF	TGTGCCAGCACTTTGGGGGGGTTCACCTCTGGGGCCAACGTCCTGACTTTC
TRBV30	TRBD1	.	TRBJ2-3	CASGTGGTDTQYF	TGTGCCTCCGGGACAGGGGGCACAGATACGCAGTATTTT
TRBV2	.	few	TRBJ2-2	CASSEVTNTGELFF	TGTGCCAGCAGTGAAGTCACGAACACCGGGGAGCTGTTTTTT
TRBV6-1	TRBD1	.	TRBJ1-2	CASSTIRGREGYTF	TGTGCCAGCAGTACGATCAGGGGGCGCGAAGGCTACACCTTC
TRBV29-1	.	.	TRBJ2-4	CSGGEVNIQYF	TGCAGCGGTGGGGAAGTTAACATTCAGTACTTC
TRBV10-3	TRBD2	.	TRBJ2-7	CAIRTSGGTKYEQYF	TGTGCCATCAGGACTAGCGGGGGGACCAAATACGAGCAGTACTTC
TRBV20-1	.	.	TRBJ2-5	CSAAPAQTQYF	TGCAGTGCCGCTCCGGCCCAGACCCAGTACTTC
TRBV5-1	TRBD2	once	TRBJ2-2	CASSLLAGVDTGELFF	TGCGCCAGCAGCCTACTAGCGGGAGTTGATACCGGGGAGCTGTTTTTT
TRBV11-2	TRBD2	.	TRBJ2-1	CASSPGLAGGLEQFF	TGTGCCAGCAGCCCCGGACTAGCGGGGGGGCTTGAGCAGTTCTTC
TRBV10-3	.	.	TRBJ1-5	CAISDGPNQPQHF	TGTGCCATCAGTGATGGTCCTAATCAGCCCCAGCATTTT
TRBV28	.	.	TRBJ2-1	CASSLLGNEQFF	TGTGCCAGCAGTTTATTGGGCAATGAGCAGTTCTTC
TRBV5-1	TRBD2	.	TRBJ2-2	CASSPGPSGGDTGELFF	TGCGCCAGCAGTCCCGGTCCGAGCGGGGGAGACACCGGGGAGCTGTTTTTT
TRBV10-3	TRBD1	.	TRBJ1-2	CAISTGTGGNYGYTF	TGTGCCATCAGTACCGGGACAGGGGGCAACTATGGCTACACCTTC
TRBV5-1	.	.	TRBJ2-3	CASSLAGKSAQYF	TGCGCCAGCAGCTTGGCGGGGAAGTCGGCGCAGTATTTT
TRBV18	TRBD2	.	TRBJ2-3	CASSPPGGSRTDTQYF	TGTGCCAGCTCACCACCGGGGGGGTCACGCACAGATACGCAGTATTTT
TRBV20-1	.	.	TRBJ1-2	CSATAGYGYTF	TGCAGTGCGACCGCAGGCTATGGCTACACCTTC
TRBV5-1	.	.	TRBJ1-1	CASSLVPGPTEAFF	TGCGCCAGCAGCTTGGTTCCGGGCCCTACTGAAGCTTTCTTT
TRBV6-1	.	.	TRBJ2-7	CASSENRNIEQYF	TGTGCCAGCAGTGAAAATAGGAATATCGAGCAGTACTTC
TRBV7-9	.	.	TRBJ2-7	CASSLAGNYEQYF	TGTGCCAGCAGCTTAGCGGGGAACTACGAGCAGTACTTC
TRBV25-1	.	.	TRBJ1-6	CASSAYAGRGVGTLHF	TGTGCCAGCAGTGCCTATGCGGGCCGCGGGGTGGGGACCCTCCACTTT
TRBV6-5	TRBD2	.	TRBJ2-2	CASRFSGAYTGELFF	TGTGCCAGCAGATTCAGCGGGGCATACACCGGGGAGCTGTTTTTT
TRBV5-1	.	once	TRBJ2-3	CASSLVSGGGDTQYF	TGCGCCAGCAGCTTGGTTTCCGGGGGAGGAGATACGCAGTATTTT
TRBV6-4	.	.	TRBJ1-6	CASRRDGESYNSPLHF	TGTGCCAGCAGGCGGGACGGAGAATCCTATAATTCACCCCTCCACTTT
TRBV5-4	TRBD2	.	TRBJ2-7	CASSLGTGLAYEQYF	TGTGCCAGCAGCTTGGGAACGGGACTAGCCTACGAGCAGTACTTC
TRBV9	.	.	TRBJ2-5	CASSGPRGQGETQYF	TGTGCCAGCAGCGGCCCTCGGGGGCAGGGAGAGACCCAGTACTTC
TRBV2	TRBD1	.	TRBJ2-7	CASSEDRGAYEQYF	TGTGCCAGCAGTGAAGACAGGGGAGCCTACGAGCAGTACTTC